What follows are 30 T cell receptor beta chains derived from one specimen sequenced in a study of human T cells and chemical hapten exposure. Sample time point: patch test 1, 2 weeks after DPC sensitization. The sample's treatment: therapeutic diphenylcyclopropenone sensitization with weekly scalp DPC. TCRdb itself ran the RACE reads through MiXCR, one entry per CDR3 protein. The sample lists 74,000 or so distinct CDR3 sequences, approximately 10% occurring once. The specimen comprised whole blood, sampled in connection with sensitization to the hapten diphenylcyclopropenone (DPC). All receptors derive from an older woman with alopecia areata. Some clones in this sample may be carry-over from other donors' samples.

The chain links TRBV4-2 to TRBJ1-6; TRBD1 matches 7 bases. Trimming removed 3 bases from V and 3 bases from J; junction bases left unmatched: 2. Germline lookup yields CDR1 LGHNA and CDR2 YNFKEQ. This CDR3 spans 15 amino acids. The CDR3 DNA reads TGTGCCAGCAGCCAGGGGACAGTCTATAATTCACCCCTCCACTTT. It translates to CASSQGTVYNSPLHF.

This clonotype turned up a few times. The genes are TRBV24-1 and TRBJ1-5; 7 nucleotides match TRBD1. Germline CDR1 reads KGHDR; CDR2 reads SFDVKD. This CDR3 is 14 amino acids long. Trimming removed 4 bases from V and 4 bases from J; junction bases left unmatched: 3. Here the CDR3 DNA reads TGTGCCACCAGTGAGCGACAGGGAAATCAGCCCCAGCATTTT. It translates to CATSERQGNQPQHF.

This clonotype was detected once. With a much larger clone just one base away, this may be a read error. A read error is likely, as this CDR3 ends without the conserved phenylalanine or tryptophan. The rearrangement uses TRBV5-1 and TRBJ2-3; D is unresolved. Germline V gene data show CDR1 as SGHRS and CDR2 as YFSETQ. V dropped 2 bases and J dropped 5 bases, with 9 bases sitting between them. The CDR3 is 13 residues long. The CDR3 DNA reads as TGCGCCAGCAGCTTACCGAGTGAAGATACGCAGTATTCT. As protein: CASSLPSEDTQYS.

The V call is TRBV7-3, the J call TRBJ2-6; D gene ambiguous. This CDR3 has 16 amino acids. V shed 2 bases and J shed 0 bases, with 8 bases lying between them. The V gene's germline CDR1 is SGHTA and CDR2 FQGTGA. The CDR3 spells CASSLDRSSGANVLTF. The CDR3 DNA reads TGTGCCAGCAGCTTAGACCGAAGCTCTGGGGCCAACGTCCTGACTTTC.

This clonotype appeared many times. The J gene is TRBJ1-6, the V gene TRBV7-9; D is unresolved. Per germline, CDR1 SEHNR and CDR2 FQNEAQ (reference sequence). The CDR3 length is 14 residues. V was trimmed by 0 bases and J by 8 bases, leaving 8 bases between them. The DNA of the CDR3 is TGTGCCAGCAGCTTAGCGGGGAACTATTCACCCCTCCACTTT. Its protein product is CASSLAGNYSPLHF.

This clonotype was seen at least ten times. The J gene is TRBJ1-5, the V gene TRBV6-6; D may be TRBD1 (5 bases). Germline values: CDR1 MNHNY, CDR2 SVGAGI (reference sequence). The CDR3 loop spans 14 amino acids. V was cut by 6 bases and J by 5 bases, with 14 bases left in between. The DNA for the CDR3 is TGTGCCAGCAGAGACCGGGACGGCTATCAGCCCCAGCATTTT. It yields the protein CASRDRDGYQPQHF.

At least ten counts were recorded for this clonotype. The chain joins TRBV9 to TRBJ1-2; TRBD1 matches 10 bases. Trimming at V came to 0 bases and at J to 6 bases, leaving 5 bases not matched to a gene. This CDR3 spans 15 amino acids. Looked up from germline, CDR1 is SGDLS and CDR2 is YYNGEE. The CDR3 nucleotides read TGTGCCAGCAGCGTAGAAGGACAGGGGGGTCATGGCTACACCTTC. Its translation: CASSVEGQGGHGYTF. The whole variable domain, filled in from reference TRBV9 and TRBJ1-2, reads DSGVTQTPKHLITATGQRVTLRCSPRSGDLSVYWYQQSLDQGLQFLIQYYNGEERAKGNILERFSAQQFPDLHSELNLSSLELGDSALYFCASSVEGQGGHGYTFGSGTRLTVV.

This clonotype appeared many times. J is TRBJ2-1 and V is TRBV18; D not certain. The CDR3 consists of 15 residues. Trimming took 0 bases from V and 5 from J, leaving 11 bases between them. Germline V CDR1 and CDR2: KGHSH, LQKENI. The CDR3 DNA is TGTGCCAGCTCACCACCAAATCTGGCGAACAATGAGCAGTTCTTC. Its translation: CASSPPNLANNEQFF.

This clonotype showed up many times. The chain employs TRBV30 and TRBJ1-1; D gene unclear. The CDR3 has 13 amino acids. Germline CDR1 GTSNPN, CDR2 SVGIG (reference sequence). V was pared by 2 bases and J by 7 bases, with 14 bases between. The CDR3: CAWSPQGRREAFF. CDR3 sequence (DNA): TGTGCCTGGAGTCCTCAAGGACGGCGTGAAGCTTTCTTT. Together with reference TRBV30 and TRBJ1-1, the CDR3 gives the full variable domain: SQTIHQWPATLVQPVGSPLSLECTVEGTSNPNLYWYRQAAGRGLQLLFYSVGIGQISSEVPQNLSASRPQDRQFILSSKKLLLSDSGFYLCAWSPQGRREAFFGQGTRLTVV.

Many counts were recorded for this clonotype. The chain is built from TRBV7-2 and TRBJ2-5; D not resolved. V was trimmed by 5 bases and J by 5 bases, leaving 15 bases between them. Looked up from germline, CDR1 is SGHTA and CDR2 is FQGNSA. This CDR3 is 14 amino acids long. DNA for the CDR3: TGTGCCAGCAGCCCCGCATTAAGAGGCGAGACCCAGTACTTC. Amino acids: CASSPALRGETQYF.

V is TRBV10-3 and J is TRBJ2-1; 7 bases match TRBD1. V trimming: 7 bases; J trimming: 5 bases; junction bases outside the gene matches: 8. The germline CDR1 and CDR2 sequences are ENHRY and SYGVKD. The CDR3 loop spans 14 amino acids. The CDR3 here is CAITKTGLNNEQFF. The DNA of the CDR3 is TGTGCCATCACCAAGACAGGGTTGAACAATGAGCAGTTCTTC.

This clonotype was counted at least ten times. The CDR3 protein is CSVGDRVDKNIQYF. CDR3 bases: TGCAGCGTTGGAGACAGGGTGGACAAAAACATTCAGTACTTC. This chain uses TRBV29-1 with TRBJ2-4, with 7 nucleotides matching TRBD1. The CDR3 contains 14 residues. Germline CDR1 and CDR2: SQVTM and ANQGSEA. Trimming cost V 4 bases and J 3 bases; bases outside gene matches: 6.

This clonotype was seen repeatedly, ten times or more. This chain joins TRBV10-3 and TRBJ2-7, with a tentative D call TRBD2 (6 bases). The CDR3 is 16 residues long. V dropped 3 bases and J dropped 0 bases, with 15 bases sitting between them. Germline values: CDR1 ENHRY, CDR2 SYGVKD. CDR3 bases: TGTGCCATCAGTGACAGTCGGCGGGGAAACTCCTACGAGCAGTACTTC. This sequence encodes CAISDSRRGNSYEQYF.

This clonotype was recorded at least ten times. V gene TRBV20-1 combines with J gene TRBJ1-6; a weak D match, TRBD1 (6 bases). CDR3 length equals 13 residues. V was trimmed by 2 bases and J by 4 bases, leaving 6 bases between them. Germline values: CDR1 DFQATT, CDR2 SNEGSKA (reference sequence). The CDR3 DNA reads TGCAGTGCTAGACAGGGGTATAATTCACCCCTCCACTTT. It translates to CSARQGYNSPLHF.

This clonotype was seen at least ten times. This sequence joins TRBV9 and TRBJ1-3; tentative D call: TRBD1 (5 bases). Germline CDR1 and CDR2: SGDLS and YYNGEE. The V gene lost 0 bases and the J gene lost 4 bases, with 14 bases spanning the gap. This CDR3 contains 16 residues. CDR3 coding DNA: TGTGCCAGCAGCGTAGAGGCGGGGGGGTTCGGAAACACCATATATTTT. As protein: CASSVEAGGFGNTIYF.

This clonotype showed up just a few times. The chain uses TRBV2 and TRBJ2-2; unclear D gene. Between the trimmed V and J ends, which lost 4 bases and 7 bases, there was a span of 13 bases. Germline assignment: CDR1 SNHLY and CDR2 FYNNEI. This CDR3 is 14 amino acids long. CDR3 nucleotide sequence: TGTGCCAGCAGTGTGGGGTCCGCTGGCGGGGAGCTGTTTTTT. Protein sequence: CASSVGSAGGELFF.

This clonotype occurred many times. The chain has TRBV15 and TRBJ2-5; 9 bases align to TRBD1. In germline, CDR1 is LNHNV, CDR2 YYDKDF (reference sequence). V trimming: 3 bases; J trimming: 2 bases; junction bases outside the gene matches: 4. This CDR3 is 15 amino acids long. CDR3 coding DNA: TGTGCCACCAGCAGTCGGACAGGGGAGCAAGAGACCCAGTACTTC. It translates to CATSSRTGEQETQYF.

The sample holds many counts of this clonotype. This chain links TRBV7-6 with TRBJ2-7; no clear D. The CDR3 consists of 15 residues. In germline, CDR1 is SGHVS, CDR2 FNYEAQ. Trimming removed 5 bases from V and 0 bases from J, with 14 bases in between. CDR3 DNA sequence: TGTGCCAGCAGCAGAAACCGGGCTCCCTCCTACGAGCAGTACTTC. Its protein is CASSRNRAPSYEQYF.

The genes are TRBV3-1 and TRBJ1-2, with 9 nucleotides matching TRBD1. Germline assignment: CDR1 LGHDT and CDR2 YNNKEL (reference sequence). J gave up 4 bases and V 0 bases, and 6 bases lay outside the gene matches. The CDR3 spans 16 residues. The CDR3 nucleotides read TGTGCCAGCAGCCAAGATGACCGGGACAGGGTCTATGGCTACACCTTC. Amino acid sequence: CASSQDDRDRVYGYTF.

The V and J genes are TRBV24-1 and TRBJ2-1, with D possibly TRBD1 on 5 matching bases. The CDR3 loop spans 15 amino acids. Trimming removed 2 bases from V and 5 bases from J, with 12 bases in between. Germline-derived CDR1 and CDR2 are KGHDR and SFDVKD. The CDR3 spells CATSDSGTGNNEQFF. Written as DNA, the CDR3 is TGTGCCACCAGTGATTCTGGAACAGGTAACAATGAGCAGTTCTTC.

The chain uses TRBV4-1 and TRBJ2-7, with 8 bases lining up with TRBD2. Germline V gives CDR1 MGHRA, CDR2 YSYEKL. The length of the CDR3 is 14 residues. The V gene end was trimmed by 4 bases and the J gene end by 6 bases; junction bases not matched to a gene: 8. The CDR3 loop reads CASSPQAGLGEQYF. As DNA, the CDR3 is TGCGCCAGCAGCCCACAAGCGGGACTAGGCGAGCAGTACTTC.

This clonotype has more than one count but fewer than ten. The chain carries TRBV4-2 and TRBJ2-7; 9 nucleotides agree with TRBD1. The germline V gene has CDR1 LGHNA and CDR2 YNFKEQ. This CDR3 has 15 residues. V dropped 1 base and J dropped 4; count of bases not matched to a gene: 5. The CDR3 spells CASSQARDREYEQYF. CDR3 sequence (DNA): TGTGCCAGCAGCCAAGCCCGGGACAGGGAATACGAGCAGTACTTC.

In this sample, this clonotype turned up many times. One junction end disagrees with the germline gene, perhaps due to a read error. The rearrangement joins TRBV3-1 to TRBJ2-7; 10 positions match TRBD1. The germline V gene has CDR1 LGHDT and CDR2 YNNKEL (reference sequence). The CDR3 runs 14 residues. CDR3 sequence: CASSPRDRGYVQYF. CDR3 nucleotides: TGTGCCAGCAGCCCCCGGGACAGGGGTTACGTGCAGTACTTC.

The chain recombines TRBV20-1 with TRBJ1-5, with 11 positions matching TRBD1. This CDR3 comprises 15 residues. V lost 3 bases to trimming and J lost 1 base; unmatched junction nucleotides: 2. The V gene's germline CDR1 is DFQATT and CDR2 SNEGSKA (reference sequence). The CDR3 region has the DNA TGCAGTGCTAGCGGGACAGGGGGAAGCAATCAGCCCCAGCATTTT. This encodes CSASGTGGSNQPQHF.

This clonotype was found many times. The V gene is TRBV20-1, the J gene TRBJ2-3; 15 bases agree with TRBD2. This CDR3 has 17 amino acids. Germline trimming cut 5 bases from V and 0 bases from J; bases unmatched to any gene: 6. Germline V gene lookup returns CDR1 DFQATT and CDR2 SNEGSKA (reference sequence). The CDR3 sequence: CSAVGTSGGTSTDTQYF. The CDR3 nucleotides are TGCAGTGCTGTCGGGACTAGCGGGGGGACTAGCACAGATACGCAGTATTTT.

This clonotype occurred a few times. The chain employs TRBV24-1 and TRBJ1-3, with D possibly being TRBD1 (5 bases). The germline gives CDR1 KGHDR, CDR2 SFDVKD. V lost 5 bases to trimming and J lost 0 bases, with 10 bases between them. The CDR3 extends over 15 amino acids. CDR3 amino acids: CATSGGHFSGNTIYF. The DNA of the CDR3 is TGTGCCACCAGTGGTGGACACTTCTCTGGAAACACCATATATTTT.

V usage is TRBV28 and J usage is TRBJ1-4, with D perhaps TRBD1 (6 bases). The CDR3 runs to 14 residues. V was pared by 3 bases and J by 6 bases, with 11 bases between. CDR1 is MDHEN, CDR2 SYDVKM, per germline. CDR3 nucleotide sequence: TGTGCCAGCAGTTTCGGGGGCGCGGATGAAAAACTGTTTTTT. Encoded protein: CASSFGGADEKLFF.

This clonotype came up many times. The chain couples TRBV5-5 to TRBJ1-1; 7 bases map to TRBD1. The CDR3 is made up of 15 amino acids. Losses at the gene ends were 3 bases for V and 3 bases for J; bases not matched to a gene: 8. Germline lookup yields CDR1 SGHKS and CDR2 YYEKEE (reference sequence). This CDR3 reads CASSSNRGWDTEAFF. The CDR3 bases are TGTGCCAGCAGCTCTAACAGGGGATGGGACACTGAAGCTTTCTTT.

The chain employs TRBV6-2 or TRBV6-3 and TRBJ1-1, with a weak D call TRBD1 (5 bases). The length of the CDR3 is 13 residues. Trimming took off 10 bases at V and 4 bases at J, with 16 bases between the two ends. Germline assignment: CDR1 MNHEY and CDR2 SVGEGT. CDR3 sequence reads: CATLRDGPTEAFF. CDR3 sequence (DNA): TGTGCCACCCTCCGGGACGGCCCCACTGAAGCTTTCTTT.

This clonotype came up a few times. The chain carries TRBV10-3 and TRBJ2-5, with no clear D. V was trimmed by 6 bases and J by 1 base, leaving 9 bases between them. This CDR3 has 13 residues. Germline CDR1 ENHRY, CDR2 SYGVKD. The CDR3 nucleotides are TGTGCCATCAGATTCGGCAGCCAAGAGACCCAGTACTTC. Its translation: CAIRFGSQETQYF.